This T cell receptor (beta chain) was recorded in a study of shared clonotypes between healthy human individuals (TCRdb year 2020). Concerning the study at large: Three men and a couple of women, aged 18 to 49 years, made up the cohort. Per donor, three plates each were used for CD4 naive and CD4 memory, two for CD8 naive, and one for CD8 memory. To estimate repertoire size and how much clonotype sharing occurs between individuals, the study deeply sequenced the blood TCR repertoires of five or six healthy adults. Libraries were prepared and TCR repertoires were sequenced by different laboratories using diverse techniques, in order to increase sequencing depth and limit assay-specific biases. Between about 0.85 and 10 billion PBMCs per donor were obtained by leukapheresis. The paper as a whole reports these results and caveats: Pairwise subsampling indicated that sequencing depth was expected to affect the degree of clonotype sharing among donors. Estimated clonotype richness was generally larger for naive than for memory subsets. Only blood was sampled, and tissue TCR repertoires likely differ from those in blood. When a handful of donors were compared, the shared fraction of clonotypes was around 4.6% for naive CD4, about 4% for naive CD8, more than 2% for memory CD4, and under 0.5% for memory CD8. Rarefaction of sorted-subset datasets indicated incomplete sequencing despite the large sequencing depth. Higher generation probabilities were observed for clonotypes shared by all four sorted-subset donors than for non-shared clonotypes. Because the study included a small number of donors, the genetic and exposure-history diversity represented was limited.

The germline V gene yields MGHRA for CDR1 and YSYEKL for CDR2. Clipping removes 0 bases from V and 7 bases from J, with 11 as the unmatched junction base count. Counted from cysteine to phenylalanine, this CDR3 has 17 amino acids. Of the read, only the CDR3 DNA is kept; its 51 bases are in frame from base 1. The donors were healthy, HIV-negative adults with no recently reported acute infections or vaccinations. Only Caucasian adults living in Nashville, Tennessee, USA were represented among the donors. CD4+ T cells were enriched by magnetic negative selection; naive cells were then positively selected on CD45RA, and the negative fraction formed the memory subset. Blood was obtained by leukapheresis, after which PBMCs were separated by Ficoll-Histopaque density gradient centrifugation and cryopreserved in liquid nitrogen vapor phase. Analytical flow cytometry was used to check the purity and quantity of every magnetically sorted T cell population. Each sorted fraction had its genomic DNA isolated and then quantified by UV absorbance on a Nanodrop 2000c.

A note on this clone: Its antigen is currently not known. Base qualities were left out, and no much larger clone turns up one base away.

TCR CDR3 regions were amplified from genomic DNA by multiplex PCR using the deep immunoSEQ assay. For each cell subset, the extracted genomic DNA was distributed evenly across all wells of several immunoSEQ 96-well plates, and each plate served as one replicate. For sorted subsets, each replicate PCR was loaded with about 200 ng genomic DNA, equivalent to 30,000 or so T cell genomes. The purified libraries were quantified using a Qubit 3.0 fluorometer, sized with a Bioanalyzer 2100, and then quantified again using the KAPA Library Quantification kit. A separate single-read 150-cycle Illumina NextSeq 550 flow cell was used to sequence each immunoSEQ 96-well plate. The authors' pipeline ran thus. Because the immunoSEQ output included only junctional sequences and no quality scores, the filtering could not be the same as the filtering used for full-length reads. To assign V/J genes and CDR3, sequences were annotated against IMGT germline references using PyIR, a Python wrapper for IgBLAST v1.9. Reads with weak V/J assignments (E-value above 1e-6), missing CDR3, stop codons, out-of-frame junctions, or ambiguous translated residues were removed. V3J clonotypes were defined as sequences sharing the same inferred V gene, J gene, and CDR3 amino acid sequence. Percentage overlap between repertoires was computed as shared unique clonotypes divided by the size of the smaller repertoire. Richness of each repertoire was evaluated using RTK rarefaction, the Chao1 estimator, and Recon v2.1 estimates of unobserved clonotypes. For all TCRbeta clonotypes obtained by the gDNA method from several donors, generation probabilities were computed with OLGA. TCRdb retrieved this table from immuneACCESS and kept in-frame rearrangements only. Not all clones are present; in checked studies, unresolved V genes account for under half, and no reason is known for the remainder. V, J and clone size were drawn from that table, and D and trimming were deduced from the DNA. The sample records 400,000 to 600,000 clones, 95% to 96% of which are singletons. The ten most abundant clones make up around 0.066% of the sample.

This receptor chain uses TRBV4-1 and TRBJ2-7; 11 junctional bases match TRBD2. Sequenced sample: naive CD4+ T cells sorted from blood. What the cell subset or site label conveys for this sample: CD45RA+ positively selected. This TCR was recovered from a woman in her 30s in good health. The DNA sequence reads TGCGCCAGCAGCCAAGAGGACAGTAGCGGGAGGGCCGGGGAGCAGTACTTC. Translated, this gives CASSQEDSSGRAGEQYF.